The rows below give T cell receptor beta chains drawn from one sample of a study of cytomegalovirus exposure and HLA in healthy donors. The protocol was immunoSEQ multiplex PCR, while the TCRdb copy is restricted to in-frame clones and leaves out a portion. The sample carries roughly 100,000 clones, around three quarters recorded once. The sample comprised PBMCs. The receptors shown here come from a woman aged 18-29 years in good health and CMV-seropositive. Each CDR3 is given with its conserved first and last residue. A D gene is named only where the DNA matches it firmly. Only part of the rows carry a size: once, few, many, or a class if the clone is expanded.

J,D,V,size,DNA,CDR3
TRBJ1-2,-,TRBV5-6,-,TGTGCCAGCAGCACGCGACAGCAGTGGTATGGCTACACCTTC,CASSTRQQWYGYTF
TRBJ2-7,-,TRBV9,-,TGTGCCAGCAGCGTAGCCGTGTGGAGCTACGAGCAGTACTTC,CASSVAVWSYEQYF
TRBJ2-2,TRBD2,TRBV7-9,-,TGTGCCAGCAGCTTTCGCGGGGGGGCCGGGGAGCTGTTTTTT,CASSFRGGAGELFF
TRBJ1-2,TRBD1,TRBV18,-,TGTGCCAGCTCACCCCGACAGGGGGTGAGTGGCTACACCTTC,CASSPRQGVSGYTF
TRBJ1-1,TRBD1,TRBV11-2,-,TGTGCCAGCAGCTTTCGACAGGGGGCGGCTGACACTGAAGCTTTCTTT,CASSFRQGAADTEAFF
TRBJ1-1,TRBD1,TRBV6-1,-,TGTGCCGGGGAACAGGGGGCTGACACTGAAGCTTTCTTT,CAGEQGADTEAFF
TRBJ2-1,-,TRBV19,-,TGTGCCAGTAGTGCCAACGGGGTATCGTACAATGAGCAGTTCTTC,CASSANGVSYNEQFF
TRBJ2-7,TRBD1,TRBV7-9,once,TGTGCCAGCAGCCTCGGGACAGTCCTTGACGAGCAGTACTTC,CASSLGTVLDEQYF
TRBJ1-3,-,TRBV6-1,-,TGTGCCAGCAGTGAAGCAACAGGGATTGGAAACACCATATATTTT,CASSEATGIGNTIYF
TRBJ1-1,-,TRBV6-5,-,TGTGCCAGCGGCTGGGACACTCAGAACACTGAAGCTTTCTTT,CASGWDTQNTEAFF
TRBJ2-4,-,TRBV2,few,TGTGCCAGCAGTCCGGACATAGCCAAAAACATTCAGTACTTC,CASSPDIAKNIQYF
TRBJ1-1,TRBD1,TRBV9,-,TGTGCCAGCAGCGTGGAGACAGGGTTCAACACTGAAGCTTTCTTT,CASSVETGFNTEAFF
TRBJ2-7,-,TRBV6-1,-,TGTGCCAGCAGTGTAGACAGCTACGAGCAGTACTTC,CASSVDSYEQYF
TRBJ2-7,TRBD2,TRBV6-5,-,TGTGCCAGCAGTTACCGGTCTCGCCTAGCGGGCTACGAGCAGTACTTC,CASSYRSRLAGYEQYF
TRBJ1-2,TRBD1,TRBV4-2,-,TGTGCCAGCAGCCATACAGGGGGCCCTAACTATGGCTACACCTTC,CASSHTGGPNYGYTF
TRBJ2-7,TRBD2,TRBV5-5,once,TGTGCCAGCAGATTTAGCGGGAGTCACGAGCAGTACTTC,CASRFSGSHEQYF
TRBJ1-4,TRBD1,TRBV19,-,TGTGCCAGTAGTATATCTGGGACAGTCCTAGAAAAACTGTTTTTT,CASSISGTVLEKLFF
TRBJ2-7,TRBD2,TRBV7-2,-,TGTGCCAGCAGCCGTAGCGGGAGGGGTATCTCCTACGAGCAGTACTTC,CASSRSGRGISYEQYF
TRBJ2-7,TRBD1,TRBV25-1,few,TGTGCCAGCAGTGATGATGAGACAGGGGCCTACGAGCAGTACTTC,CASSDDETGAYEQYF
TRBJ2-7,TRBD2,TRBV4-1,-,TGCGCCAGCAGCCAAGGGGGCGGGAGGGCCAGCTACGAGCAGTACTTC,CASSQGGGRASYEQYF
TRBJ2-1,-,TRBV1,-,TGCACCAGCAGCCAGCCCGAGATAGGACAGGGACCGGATGAGCAGTTCTTC,CTSSQPEIGQGPDEQFF
TRBJ1-2,-,TRBV30,-,TGTGCCTGGCCTCGGACAGAAAATGGCTACACCTTC,CAWPRTENGYTF
TRBJ2-3,TRBD2,TRBV7-8,few,TGTGCCAGCAGCTTAGCACAGCGGGGGCTCACAGATACGCAGTATTTT,CASSLAQRGLTDTQYF
TRBJ2-3,-,TRBV10-1,once,TGCGCCAGCAGTGAGTCAGAAGGGGCGACAGATACGCAGTATTTT,CASSESEGATDTQYF
TRBJ2-7,-,TRBV5-1,few,TGCGCCAGCCGGGGGACAGAAACATACGAGCAGTACTTC,CASRGTETYEQYF
TRBJ2-7,-,TRBV10-3,-,TGTGCCATCAGTGAGTTACAGACCTACGAGCAGTACTTC,CAISELQTYEQYF
TRBJ2-1,TRBD2,TRBV19,-,TGTGCCAGCAACGGACTAGCGGGCTATAACAATGAGCAGTTCTTC,CASNGLAGYNNEQFF
TRBJ1-1,-,TRBV29-1,-,TGCAGCGTTGAAGAGCAGGGGAACACTGAAGCTTTCTTT,CSVEEQGNTEAFF
TRBJ1-1,-,TRBV19,-,TGTGCCAGTAGGAAAACACAGGGCGCGGAAGCTTTCTTT,CASRKTQGAEAFF
TRBJ1-1,TRBD1,TRBV15,-,TGTGCCACCAGCAGAGCTCTACAGGGGGCCACTGAAGCTTTCTTT,CATSRALQGATEAFF
TRBJ2-7,-,TRBV7-2,-,TGTGCCAGCAGCTCCGTAAGTACAGAAACCGCCTACGAGCAGTACTTC,CASSSVSTETAYEQYF
TRBJ1-4,-,TRBV7-8,-,TGTGCCAGCAGCTCCTCGACAGGCCTGGCAACTAATGAAAAACTGTTTTTT,CASSSSTGLATNEKLFF
TRBJ2-6,-,TRBV9,-,TGTGCCAGCAGCGCAGCCCCAGGGACTGGGGCCAACGTCCTGACTTTC,CASSAAPGTGANVLTF
TRBJ2-7,-,TRBV21-1,-,TGTGCCAGCAGCAACCGGACTAGCGGGGGGGAATTCTACGAGCAGTACTTC,CASSNRTSGGEFYEQYF
TRBJ2-1,TRBD2,TRBV7-3,-,TGTGCCAGCAGCCCCGGGCTGGGACTAGCGGACAACAATGAGCAGTTCTTC,CASSPGLGLADNNEQFF
TRBJ1-2,-,TRBV7-8,-,TGTGCCAGCAGCTTAGCGCCGTCCCGCGGTGGCTACACCTTC,CASSLAPSRGGYTF
TRBJ2-1,TRBD2,TRBV7-3,-,TGTGCCAGCAGCTTTGTTGGGACTAGCGGGGGGAATGAGCAGTTCTTC,CASSFVGTSGGNEQFF
TRBJ1-5,-,TRBV4-1,-,TGCGCCAGCAGCCAAGAATTGCAGTCGACTCGTCAGCCCCAGCATTTT,CASSQELQSTRQPQHF
TRBJ2-4,-,TRBV2,once,TGTGCCAGCAGTGAAGCGCGGGTAAACATTCAGTACTTC,CASSEARVNIQYF
TRBJ2-7,TRBD1,TRBV9,few,TGTGCCAGCAGCGTAGACGAGGGGGCGGGCTACGAGCAGTACTTC,CASSVDEGAGYEQYF
TRBJ1-5,-,TRBV10-1,-,TGCGCCAGCAGTGAGCAGGGCAATCAGCCCCAGCATTTT,CASSEQGNQPQHF
TRBJ2-1,TRBD2,TRBV9,-,TGTGCCAGCAGCGTAGTAAGCGGGATGGCAGCTTCCTACAATGAGCAGTTCTTC,CASSVVSGMAASYNEQFF